The 11 T cell receptor beta chains presented below share a single source sample, sequenced in a study of T cells after yellow fever vaccination. TCRdb used MiXCR to reprocess the 5' RACE reads, holding one entry per CDR3 protein. The sample gives about 300,000 distinct CDR3 sequences, roughly 9% of which show up once; about 3.5% is in the top ten. The starting material was CD4+ T cells sorted from PBMCs, obtained 5 days after the yellow fever booster vaccination. Receptors were obtained from a man aged 18 to 30 who received the YFV17D yellow fever vaccine.

This rearrangement joins TRBV9 to TRBJ1-5; 7 bases are shared with TRBD1. Germline-derived CDR1 and CDR2 are SGDLS and YYNGEE. V lost 3 bases and J lost 5; bases outside the gene matches: 8. The CDR3 has 15 amino acids. This chain's CDR3 is CASSAGTAGYQPQHF. The CDR3 nucleotides read TGTGCCAGCAGCGCCGGGACAGCCGGATATCAGCCCCAGCATTTT.

The chain joins TRBV7-8 to TRBJ1-5; D gene uncertain. V was clipped by 1 base and J by 7 bases, with 8 bases between them. This CDR3 has 13 residues. Germline CDR1 is SGHVS and CDR2 is FQNEAQ. CDR3 protein: CASSLGRFQPQHF. The CDR3 bases are TGTGCCAGCAGCTTAGGAAGGTTCCAGCCCCAGCATTTT. Full variable domain (rest looked up from reference TRBV7-8 and TRBJ1-5): GAGVSQSPRYKVAKRGQDVALRCDPISGHVSLFWYQQALGQGPEFLTYFQNEAQLDKSGLPSDRFFAERPEGSVSTLKIQRTQQEDSAVYLCASSLGRFQPQHFGDGTRLSIL.

This sequence joins TRBV7-2 and TRBJ2-5; D may be TRBD2 (5 bases). In germline, CDR1 is SGHTA, CDR2 FQGNSA. Trimming shortened V by 5 bases and J by 5 bases, and 15 bases separated the two germline ends. This CDR3 contains 14 residues. CDR3 region: CASSNREARETQYF. In DNA, the CDR3 is TGTGCCAGCAGCAACCGGGAAGCGAGGGAGACCCAGTACTTC.

This clonotype has more than one count but fewer than ten. V and J are TRBV27 and TRBJ2-3; 13 positions agree with TRBD2. This CDR3 is built from 16 residues. Trimming at V came to 6 bases and at J to 14 bases, leaving 17 bases not matched to a gene. In germline, CDR1 is MNHEY, CDR2 SMNVEV (reference sequence). CDR3 residues: CASSKPGLAGTQASYF. CDR3 DNA sequence: TGTGCCAGCAGCAAACCGGGACTAGCGGGGACCCAGGCATCGTATTTT.

The chain combines TRBV5-1 with TRBJ2-1; D might be TRBD1 (8 bases). V was clipped by 4 bases and J by 4 bases, with 21 bases between them. CDR1 is SGHRS, CDR2 YFSETQ, per germline. This CDR3 has 17 residues. This CDR3 reads CASSAGDRGQDYNEQFF. The CDR3 bases are TGCGCCAGCAGCGCGGGAGATCGGGGACAGGATTACAATGAGCAGTTCTTC.

The sample holds a few counts of this clonotype. The CDR3 protein is CSAPSRRASGHNEQFF. DNA of the CDR3: TGCAGTGCTCCCTCTCGGAGGGCTTCGGGACACAATGAGCAGTTCTTC. The V and J genes are TRBV20-1 and TRBJ2-1, with D tentatively TRBD2 (6 bases). Trimming stripped 5 bases from V and 5 bases from J, with 22 bases between. The CDR3 loop spans 16 amino acids. CDR1 is DFQATT and CDR2 is SNEGSKA in the germline V gene (reference sequence).

The chain combines TRBV5-6 with TRBJ2-7; 8 nucleotides line up with TRBD1. CDR1 is SGHDT, CDR2 YYEEEE, per germline. The CDR3 length is 16 residues. V gave up 4 bases and J gave up 6 bases; unmatched junction bases: 15. CDR3 residues: CASSPGTGTPGGEQYF. CDR3 nucleotides: TGTGCCAGCAGCCCGGGGACAGGAACACCCGGGGGCGAGCAGTACTTC.

This clonotype was seen only a few times. This rearrangement joins TRBV20-1 to TRBJ2-5; D perhaps matches TRBD2 (5 bases). Germline CDR1 DFQATT, CDR2 SNEGSKA (reference sequence). V was cut by 6 bases and J by 5 bases, with 13 bases left in between. The CDR3 contains 12 residues. CDR3 region: CSAPRDWETQYF. CDR3 bases: TGCAGTGCCCCCCGGGATTGGGAGACCCAGTACTTC.

The chain couples TRBV10-3 to TRBJ2-7; 7 nucleotides line up with TRBD1. Trimming removed 10 bases from V and 4 bases from J; junction bases left unmatched: 13. CDR1 is ENHRY and CDR2 is SYGVKD in the germline V gene. The CDR3 totals 14 residues. CDR3 bases: TGTGCCACGTCAGCCGGGACAGCCAATTACGAGCAGTACGTC. The encoded protein is CATSAGTANYEQYV.

This clonotype has only a few counts. This sequence joins TRBV5-1 and TRBJ1-1; D is ambiguous. CDR1 and CDR2 from the germline V gene are SGHRS and YFSETQ. The CDR3 totals 14 residues. V was clipped by 0 bases and J by 2 bases, with 8 bases between them. The CDR3 coding sequence is TGCGCCAGCAGCTTGGCCATGGAAAACACTGAAGCTTTCTTT. This codes for CASSLAMENTEAFF.

The V gene is TRBV18, the J gene TRBJ1-2; 8 nucleotides align to TRBD1. There are 14 residues in the CDR3. Trimming cost V 6 bases and J 6 bases; bases outside gene matches: 9. Germline V gene lookup returns CDR1 KGHSH and CDR2 LQKENI. Here the CDR3 DNA reads TGTGCCAGCTCGTCTCAGGGGGCAAGGGATGGCTACACCTTC. Encoded protein: CASSSQGARDGYTF.